The clone carrying this T cell receptor beta chain was observed at least ten times. Antigen unknown. Specified time point: newly diagnosed GD, antithyroid drugs for less than 3 months. The TCR library was made from RNA that had been extracted from PBMCs in TRIzol. The peripheral blood volume drawn was 7.5 to 10 milliliters, and it was collected into EDTA tubes. The sample originates from a study of regulatory T cells in long-lasting Graves disease. Overall study findings and caveats: Having only a small sample size may have limited accuracy.

This CDR3 is 13 amino acids long. V gave up 7 bases and J gave up 4 bases, with 11 bases separating them. The germline V gene has CDR1 SNHLY and CDR2 FYNNEI. iRepertoire HTBI primers and Arm-PCR of CDR3 regions built TCR beta libraries. TCRdb recomputed calls from the multiplex PCR reads with MiXCR, one row per CDR3 protein. The table has about 540,000 distinct CDR3 sequences, approximately 13% seen once. The same data also contributed to another study, on T cells in Graves' hyperthyroidism and ophthalmopathy.

This chain connects TRBV2 to TRBJ1-5; D unresolved. The specimen was peripheral blood mononuclear cells (PBMCs), collected at new diagnosis, from a patient treated with antithyroid drugs. This clonotype was obtained from a man younger than 45 with Graves disease. CDR3 bases: TGTGCCAGCACCCCGGTACGGAATCAGCCCCAGCATTTT. Protein sequence: CASTPVRNQPQHF. Using reference TRBV2 and TRBJ1-5 for the parts outside the CDR3, the full variable domain is EPEVTQTPSHQVTQMGQEVILRCVPISNHLYFYWYRQILGQKVEFLVSFYNNEISEKSEIFDDQFSVERPDGSNFTLKIRSTKLEDSAMYFCASTPVRNQPQHFGDGTRLSIL.